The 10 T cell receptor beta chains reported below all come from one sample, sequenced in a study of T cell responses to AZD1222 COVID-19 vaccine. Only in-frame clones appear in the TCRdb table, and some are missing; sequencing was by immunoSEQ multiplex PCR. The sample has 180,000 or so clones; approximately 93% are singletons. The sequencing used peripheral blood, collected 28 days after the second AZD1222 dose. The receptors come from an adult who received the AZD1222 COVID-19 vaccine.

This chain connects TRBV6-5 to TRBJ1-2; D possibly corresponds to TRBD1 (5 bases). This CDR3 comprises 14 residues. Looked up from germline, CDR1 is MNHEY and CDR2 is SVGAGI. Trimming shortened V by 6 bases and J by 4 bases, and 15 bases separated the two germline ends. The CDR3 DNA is TGTGCCAGCAGCCGAGGGGTGAAGGCCTATGGCTACACCTTC. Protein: CASSRGVKAYGYTF.

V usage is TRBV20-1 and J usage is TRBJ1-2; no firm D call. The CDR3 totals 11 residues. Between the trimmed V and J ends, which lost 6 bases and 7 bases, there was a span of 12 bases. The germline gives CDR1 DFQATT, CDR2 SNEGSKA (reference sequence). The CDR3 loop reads CSAVNSGGYTF. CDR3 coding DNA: TGCAGTGCGGTGAACTCGGGTGGCTACACCTTC.

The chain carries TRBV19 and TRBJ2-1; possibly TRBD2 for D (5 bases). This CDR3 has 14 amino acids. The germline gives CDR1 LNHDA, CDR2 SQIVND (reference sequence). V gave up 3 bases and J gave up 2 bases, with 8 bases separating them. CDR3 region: CASSMGVTYNEQFF. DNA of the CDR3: TGTGCCAGTAGTATGGGAGTTACCTACAATGAGCAGTTCTTC.

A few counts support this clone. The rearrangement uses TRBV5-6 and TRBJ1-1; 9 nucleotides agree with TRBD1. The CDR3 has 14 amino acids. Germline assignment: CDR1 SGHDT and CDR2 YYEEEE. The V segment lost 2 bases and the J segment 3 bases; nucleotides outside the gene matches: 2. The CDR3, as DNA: TGTGCCAGCAGCTTCGGGACAGGGCACACTGAAGCTTTCTTT. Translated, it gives CASSFGTGHTEAFF. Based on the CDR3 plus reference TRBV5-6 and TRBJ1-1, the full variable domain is DAGVTQSPTHLIKTRGQQVTLRCSPKSGHDTVSWYQQALGQGPQFIFQYYEEEERQRGNFPDRFSGHQFPNYSSELNVNALLLGDSALYLCASSFGTGHTEAFFGQGTRLTVV.

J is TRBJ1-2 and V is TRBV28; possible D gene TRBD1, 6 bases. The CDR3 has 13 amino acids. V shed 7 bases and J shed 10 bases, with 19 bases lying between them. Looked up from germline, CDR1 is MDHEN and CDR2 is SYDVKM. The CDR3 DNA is TGTGCCAGCAACCCAAGGGGGGAACGGGACTACACCTTC. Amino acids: CASNPRGERDYTF.

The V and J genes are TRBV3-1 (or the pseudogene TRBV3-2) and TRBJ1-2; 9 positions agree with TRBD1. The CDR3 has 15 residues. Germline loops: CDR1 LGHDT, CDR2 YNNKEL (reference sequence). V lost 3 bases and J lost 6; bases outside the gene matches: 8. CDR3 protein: CASSHSSTGGDGYTF. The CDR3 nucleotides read TGTGCCAGCAGCCACTCTTCCACAGGGGGCGATGGCTACACCTTC.

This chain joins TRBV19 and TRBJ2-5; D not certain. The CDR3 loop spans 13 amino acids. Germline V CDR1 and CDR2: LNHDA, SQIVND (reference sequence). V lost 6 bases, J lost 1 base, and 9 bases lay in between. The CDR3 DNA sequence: TGTGCCAGTAGCCAAAGGGCCCAAGAGACCCAGTACTTC. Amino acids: CASSQRAQETQYF.

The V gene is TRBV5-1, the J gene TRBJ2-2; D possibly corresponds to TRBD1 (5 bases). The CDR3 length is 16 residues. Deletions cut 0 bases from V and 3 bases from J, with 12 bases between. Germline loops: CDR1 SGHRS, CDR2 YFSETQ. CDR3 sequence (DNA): TGCGCCAGCAGCTTGGGGGGCAGGAGTTACACCGGGGAGCTGTTTTTT. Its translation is CASSLGGRSYTGELFF. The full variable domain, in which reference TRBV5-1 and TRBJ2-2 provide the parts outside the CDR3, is KAGVTQTPRYLIKTRGQQVTLSCSPISGHRSVSWYQQTPGQGLQFLFEYFSETQRNKGNFPGRFSGRQFSNSRSEMNVSTLELGDSALYLCASSLGGRSYTGELFFGEGSRLTVL.

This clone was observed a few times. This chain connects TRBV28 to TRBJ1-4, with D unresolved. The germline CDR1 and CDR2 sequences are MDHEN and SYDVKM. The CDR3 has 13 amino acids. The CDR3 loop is CATSGSLNEKLFF. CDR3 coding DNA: TGTGCGACGTCAGGAAGTTTGAATGAAAAACTGTTTTTT.

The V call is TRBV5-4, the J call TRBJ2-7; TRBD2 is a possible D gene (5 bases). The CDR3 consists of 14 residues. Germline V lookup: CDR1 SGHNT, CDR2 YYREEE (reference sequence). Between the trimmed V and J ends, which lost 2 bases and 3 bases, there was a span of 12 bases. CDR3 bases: TGTGCCAGCAGCTTCGGGAACTCGAACTACGAGCAGTACTTC. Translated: CASSFGNSNYEQYF. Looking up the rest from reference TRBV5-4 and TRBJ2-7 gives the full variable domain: ETGVTQSPTHLIKTRGQQVTLRCSSQSGHNTVSWYQQALGQGPQFIFQYYREEENGRGNFPPRFSGLQFPNYSSELNVNALELDDSALYLCASSFGNSNYEQYFGPGTRLTVT.